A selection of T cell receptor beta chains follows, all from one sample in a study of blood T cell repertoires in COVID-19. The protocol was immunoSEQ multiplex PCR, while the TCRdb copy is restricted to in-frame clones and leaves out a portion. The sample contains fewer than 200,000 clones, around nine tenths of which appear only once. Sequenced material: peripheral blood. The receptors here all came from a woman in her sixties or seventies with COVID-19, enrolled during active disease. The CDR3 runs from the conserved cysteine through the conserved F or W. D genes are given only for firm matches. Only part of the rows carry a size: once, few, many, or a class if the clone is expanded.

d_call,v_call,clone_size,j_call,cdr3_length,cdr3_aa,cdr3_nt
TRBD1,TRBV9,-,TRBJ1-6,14,CASSVGTGISPLHF,TGTGCCAGCAGCGTAGGGACAGGGATATCGCCCCTCCACTTT
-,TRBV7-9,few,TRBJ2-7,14,CASSLAEFFHEQYF,TGTGCCAGCAGCTTAGCGGAGTTTTTCCACGAGCAGTACTTC
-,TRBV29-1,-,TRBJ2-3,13,CSVDRGDTDTQYF,TGCAGCGTTGACAGGGGAGACACAGATACGCAGTATTTT
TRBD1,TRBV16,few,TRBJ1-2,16,CASSPSPSGTGGVYTF,TGTGCCAGCAGCCCATCGCCCTCCGGGACAGGGGGCGTCTACACCTTC
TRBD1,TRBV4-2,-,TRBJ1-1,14,CASSQDQGGTEAFF,TGTGCCAGCAGCCAAGATCAGGGGGGCACTGAAGCTTTCTTT
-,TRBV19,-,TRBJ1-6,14,CASSTGAYNSPLHF,TGTGCCAGTAGTACGGGGGCCTATAATTCACCCCTCCACTTT
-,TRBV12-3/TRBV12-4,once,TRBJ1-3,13,CASSLNGGNTIYF,TGTGCCAGCAGTTTAAATGGCGGAAACACCATATATTTT
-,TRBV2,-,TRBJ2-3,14,CASKEAQVTDTQYF,TGTGCCAGCAAAGAGGCACAGGTGACAGATACGCAGTATTTT
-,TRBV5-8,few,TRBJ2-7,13,CASSLSINFEQYF,TGTGCCAGCAGCTTGTCTATAAACTTCGAGCAGTACTTC
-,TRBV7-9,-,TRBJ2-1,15,CASSLSGRSYNEQFF,TGTGCCAGCAGCTTATCAGGGCGCTCCTACAATGAGCAGTTCTTC
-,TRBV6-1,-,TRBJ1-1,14,CASSEVTGKTEAFF,TGTGCCAGCAGTGAAGTCACAGGAAAGACTGAAGCTTTCTTT
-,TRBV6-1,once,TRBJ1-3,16,CASSEGFKTSGNTIYF,TGTGCCAGCAGTGAGGGCTTCAAGACCTCTGGAAACACCATATATTTT
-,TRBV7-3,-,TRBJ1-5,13,CASSEEIGQPQHF,TGTGCCAGCAGCGAGGAGATTGGGCAGCCCCAGCATTTT
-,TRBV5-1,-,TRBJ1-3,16,CASSPRGAGLGNTIYF,TGCGCCAGCAGCCCCAGGGGAGCAGGGTTAGGAAACACCATATATTTT
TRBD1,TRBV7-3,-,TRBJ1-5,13,CASSLGQDGPQHF,TGTGCCAGCAGCCTTGGACAGGACGGTCCCCAGCATTTT
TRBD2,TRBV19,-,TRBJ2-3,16,CASSPSGVTKTDTQYF,TGTGCCAGTAGTCCCAGCGGGGTCACTAAGACAGATACGCAGTATTTT
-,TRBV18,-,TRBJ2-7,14,CASSPGAQSYEQYF,TGTGCCAGCTCACCAGGGGCGCAATCCTACGAGCAGTACTTC
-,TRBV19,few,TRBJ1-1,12,CASSPRGVGAFF,TGTGCCAGTAGTCCCCGCGGGGTTGGAGCTTTCTTT
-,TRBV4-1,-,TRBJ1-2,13,CASRQGGIYGYTF,TGCGCCAGCAGGCAAGGCGGGATCTATGGCTACACCTTC
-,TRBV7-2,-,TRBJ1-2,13,CASSLEGGNGYTF,TGTGCCAGCAGCTTAGAGGGGGGGAATGGCTACACCTTC
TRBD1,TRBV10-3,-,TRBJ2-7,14,CAISESRDRGEQYF,TGTGCCATCAGTGAGTCGAGGGACAGGGGGGAGCAGTACTTC
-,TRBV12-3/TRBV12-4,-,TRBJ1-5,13,CASSLYTNQPQHF,TGTGCCAGCAGTTTATACACCAATCAGCCCCAGCATTTT
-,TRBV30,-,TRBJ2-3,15,CAWSGGDGHTDTQYF,TGTGCCTGGAGTGGCGGGGACGGACACACAGATACGCAGTATTTT
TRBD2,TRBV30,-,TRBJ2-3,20,CAWSSGTSGSLRTSTDTQYF,TGTGCCTGGAGTTCCGGGACTAGCGGGAGCCTACGCACTAGCACAGATACGCAGTATTTT
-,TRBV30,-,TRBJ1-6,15,CAWSVRVGDNSPLHF,TGTGCCTGGAGTGTCAGGGTAGGGGATAATTCACCCCTCCACTTT
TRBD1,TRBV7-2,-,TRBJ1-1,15,CASSVDRGVNTEAFF,TGTGCCAGCAGCGTTGACAGGGGGGTGAACACTGAAGCTTTCTTT
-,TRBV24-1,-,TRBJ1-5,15,CATSGTEYPNQPQHF,TGTGCCACCAGTGGAACAGAGTACCCCAATCAGCCCCAGCATTTT
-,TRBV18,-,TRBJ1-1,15,CASSPGWGGSTEAFF,TGTGCCAGCTCACCCGGATGGGGGGGGAGCACTGAAGCTTTCTTT
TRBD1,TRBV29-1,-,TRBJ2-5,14,CSVAGTGTRETQYF,TGCAGCGTTGCCGGGACAGGGACCCGGGAGACCCAGTACTTC
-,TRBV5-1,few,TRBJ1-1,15,CASSLRGRRDTEAFF,TGCGCCAGCAGCTTGAGGGGGAGAAGGGACACTGAAGCTTTCTTT
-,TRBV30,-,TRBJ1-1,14,CAWSPSQGDTEAFF,TGTGCCTGGAGCCCCTCACAGGGTGACACTGAAGCTTTCTTT
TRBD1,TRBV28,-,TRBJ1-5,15,CASSPHSGGYQPQHF,TGTGCCAGCAGTCCCCATTCAGGGGGCTATCAGCCCCAGCATTTT
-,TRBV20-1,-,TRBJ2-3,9,CSGGDTQYF,TGCAGTGGGGGCGATACGCAGTATTTT
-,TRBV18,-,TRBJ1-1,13,CASSPGGSAEAFF,TGTGCCAGCTCACCGGGAGGGAGTGCTGAAGCTTTCTTT
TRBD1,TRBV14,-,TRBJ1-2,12,CASSHLGQDHTF,TGTGCCAGCAGCCATCTGGGACAGGACCACACCTTC
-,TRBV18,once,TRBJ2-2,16,CASSPTRGTVAGELFF,TGTGCCAGCTCACCGACAAGGGGAACCGTTGCCGGGGAGCTGTTTTTT
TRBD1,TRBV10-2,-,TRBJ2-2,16,CATSTGTGGDTGELFF,TGCGCCACCTCTACCGGGACAGGGGGCGACACCGGGGAGCTGTTTTTT
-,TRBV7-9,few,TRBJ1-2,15,CASSFYGGDYYGYTF,TGTGCCAGCAGCTTTTATGGAGGGGACTACTATGGCTACACCTTC
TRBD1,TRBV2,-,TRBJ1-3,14,CASGDRTGGNTIYF,TGTGCCAGCGGGGATAGGACAGGAGGAAACACCATATATTTT
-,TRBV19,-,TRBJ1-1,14,CASSNRVMNTEAFF,TGTGCCAGTTCGAACAGGGTGATGAACACTGAAGCTTTCTTT
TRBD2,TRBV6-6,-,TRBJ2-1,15,CASRMGLAGYNEQFF,TGTGCCAGCAGGATGGGACTAGCGGGTTACAATGAGCAGTTCTTC
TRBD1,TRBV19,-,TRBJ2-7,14,CASSLGTGTYEQYF,TGTGCCAGTAGTCTAGGGACAGGGACCTACGAGCAGTACTTC